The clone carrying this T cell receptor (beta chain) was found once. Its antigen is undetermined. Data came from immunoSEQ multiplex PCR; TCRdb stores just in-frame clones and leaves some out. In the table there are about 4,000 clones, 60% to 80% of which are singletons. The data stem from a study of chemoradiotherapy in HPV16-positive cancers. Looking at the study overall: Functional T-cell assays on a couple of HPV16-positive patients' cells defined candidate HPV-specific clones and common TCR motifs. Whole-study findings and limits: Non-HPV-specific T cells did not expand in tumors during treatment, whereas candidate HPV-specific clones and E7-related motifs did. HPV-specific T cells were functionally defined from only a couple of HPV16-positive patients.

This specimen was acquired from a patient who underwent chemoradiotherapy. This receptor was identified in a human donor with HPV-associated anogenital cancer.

CDR3 loop: CASSLNFGSSSGANVLTF. For the CDR3, the DNA is TGTGCCAGCAGCTTAAACTTTGGCAGTAGCTCTGGGGCCAACGTCCTGACTTTC. The chain employs TRBV7-3 and TRBJ2-6; D gene uncertain. Per germline, CDR1 SGHTA and CDR2 FQGTGA. V gave up 1 base and J gave up 0 bases, with 13 bases separating them. The CDR3 is made up of 18 amino acids.